Presented here are 18 T cell receptor beta chains from one specimen sequenced in a study of cytomegalovirus exposure and HLA in healthy donors. The PCR contained 60 Vbeta and 13 Jbeta primers. Here immunoSEQ multiplex PCR was the method, and the copy in TCRdb shows in-frame clones only, minus some. The repertoire has about 250,000 clones, roughly 73% of them found once; the top ten carry about 0.47%. Specimen: PBMCs. The receptor set was obtained from a boy younger than 18 in good health and CMV-seronegative.

This clone was counted a single time. The genes are TRBV19 and TRBJ1-4, with D possibly matching TRBD1 (6 bases). The CDR3 has 15 residues. Trimming removed 4 bases at V and 0 bases at J, with 9 bases between. The germline V gene has CDR1 LNHDA and CDR2 SQIVND (reference sequence). CDR3 residues: CASSTNRATNEKLFF. The CDR3 DNA reads as TGTGCCAGTAGTACCAACAGGGCAACTAATGAAAAACTGTTTTTT.

J is TRBJ1-6 and V is TRBV5-5, with D possibly matching TRBD1 (5 bases). Germline lookup yields CDR1 SGHKS and CDR2 YYEKEE (reference sequence). The CDR3 spans 13 residues. V was cut by 4 bases and J by 9 bases, with 11 bases left in between. The CDR3 region is CASSLATASPLHF. In DNA form, the CDR3 reads TGTGCCAGCAGCCTCGCGACAGCTTCACCCCTCCACTTT.

The chain uses TRBV6-1 and TRBJ1-3; 9 bases agree with TRBD1. CDR3 length: 20 residues. Germline trimming cut 2 bases from V and 4 bases from J; bases unmatched to any gene: 18. Germline V CDR1 and CDR2: MNHNS, SASEGT. Here the CDR3 reads CASSEWEGTGSHGRGNTIYF. CDR3 nucleotide sequence: TGTGCCAGCAGTGAATGGGAGGGGACAGGGTCCCACGGTCGAGGAAACACCATATATTTT.

The J gene is TRBJ2-2, the V gene TRBV29-1, with D unclear. This CDR3 spans 13 amino acids. Germline CDR1 SQVTM, CDR2 ANQGSEA. V lost 7 bases to trimming and J lost 6 bases, with 15 bases between them. The CDR3 nucleotides read TGCAGCGCCATGGTTCTAGGTGCCGGGGAGCTGTTTTTT. This sequence encodes CSAMVLGAGELFF.

J is TRBJ2-5 and V is TRBV5-1; D remains ambiguous. With the DNA end fitting TRBJ2-7 better, the J assignment may be wrong. The CDR3 has 12 amino acids. The V gene's germline CDR1 is SGHRS and CDR2 YFSETQ. The CDR3 reads CASSLVIYEQYF. As DNA, the CDR3 is TGCGCCAGCAGCTTAGTAATCTACGAGCAGTACTTC.

The chain joins TRBV15 to TRBJ2-7; TRBD2 aligns across 8 bases. The V gene end was trimmed by 0 bases and the J gene end by 3 bases; junction bases not matched to a gene: 10. The length of the CDR3 is 17 residues. The germline V gene encodes CDR1 LNHNV and CDR2 YYDKDF (reference sequence). For the CDR3, the DNA is TGTGCCACCAGCAGAGATCGGGGGGGGCAGGTGGACTACGAGCAGTACTTC. Amino acid sequence: CATSRDRGGQVDYEQYF.

This clone came up once. The rearrangement uses TRBV30 and TRBJ2-2, with no clear D. The germline CDR1 and CDR2 sequences are GTSNPN and SVGIG (reference sequence). Trimming stripped 0 bases from V and 5 bases from J, with 7 bases between. The CDR3 sequence is 13 residues long. The CDR3, as DNA: TGTGCCTGGAGTGTGGTTCGGACCGGGGAGCTGTTTTTT. It is translated as CAWSVVRTGELFF. The variable domain in full, with the rest retrieved from reference TRBV30 and TRBJ2-2, is SQTIHQWPATLVQPVGSPLSLECTVEGTSNPNLYWYRQAAGRGLQLLFYSVGIGQISSEVPQNLSASRPQDRQFILSSKKLLLSDSGFYLCAWSVVRTGELFFGEGSRLTVL.

The CDR3 region is CASSFERGAHNEQFF. DNA of the CDR3: TGTGCCAGCAGCTTCGAGCGGGGGGCACACAATGAGCAGTTCTTC. V is TRBV11-2 and J is TRBJ2-1; TRBD2 matches at 9 bases. The CDR3 length is 15 residues. The ends lost 3 bases at V and 5 bases at J; junction bases unmatched: 5. Germline V lookup: CDR1 SGHAT, CDR2 FQNNGV.

In its sample, this clone was seen once. The genes are TRBV27 and TRBJ1-2; the D gene is possibly TRBD1 (5 bases). Germline V lookup: CDR1 MNHEY, CDR2 SMNVEV (reference sequence). This CDR3 region has 15 residues. The V end lost 5 bases, the J end lost 2 bases, and 15 bases lay between the germline ends. The CDR3: CASSITGLSNYGYTF. CDR3 in DNA: TGTGCCAGCAGTATTACAGGCCTTTCAAACTATGGCTACACCTTC.

The rearrangement links TRBV4-1 to TRBJ1-3; D is undetermined. This CDR3 comprises 15 residues. Germline loops: CDR1 MGHRA, CDR2 YSYEKL. Trimming shortened V by 2 bases and J by 0 bases, and 8 bases separated the two germline ends. CDR3 DNA: TGCGCCAGCAGCCAACCGGGATTCTCTGGAAACACCATATATTTT. It codes for CASSQPGFSGNTIYF.

As concerns this clone: The same CDR3 also results from other DNA sequences found in this sample. The CDR3 coding sequence is TGTGCCAGCAGCCGGAGCGGGGGGGCCGTAGATACGCAGTATTTT. Its protein is CASSRSGGAVDTQYF. V gene TRBV7-3 combines with J gene TRBJ2-3; 10 nucleotides line up with TRBD2. V lost 5 bases, J lost 5 bases, and 7 bases stayed unmatched. The CDR3 contains 15 residues. Germline CDR1 SGHTA, CDR2 FQGTGA.

This chain joins TRBV18 and TRBJ1-5; D unclear. The germline CDR1 and CDR2 sequences are KGHSH and LQKENI. The CDR3 loop spans 12 amino acids. The V end lost 3 bases, the J end lost 9 bases, and 9 bases lay between the germline ends. Here the CDR3 DNA reads TGTGCCAGCTCACCCCCTCTGGCGCCCCAGCATTTT. Its protein product is CASSPPLAPQHF.

As to this clone: In the same sample, other DNA sequences code for this CDR3. The CDR3 DNA sequence: TGTGCCAGCAGCGTAGCCAGGATCCGGAACACTGAAGCTTTCTTT. This translates into CASSVARIRNTEAFF. The rearrangement uses TRBV9 and TRBJ1-1; D gene unclear. The V end was cut by 0 bases, the J end by 1 base, with 10 bases between. Germline V gene lookup returns CDR1 SGDLS and CDR2 YYNGEE. The CDR3 contains 15 residues.

This chain joins TRBV6-5 and TRBJ1-5; the D is unclear. CDR3 length equals 13 residues. Germline CDR1 and CDR2: MNHEY and SVGAGI. V shed 2 bases and J shed 5 bases, with 7 bases lying between them. CDR3 sequence: CASSYAVDQPQHF. CDR3 coding DNA: TGTGCCAGCAGTTACGCGGTAGATCAGCCCCAGCATTTT.

The chain employs TRBV30 and TRBJ1-5, with 8 bases matching TRBD1. The CDR3 spans 14 residues. From germline, CDR1 is GTSNPN and CDR2 SVGIG (reference sequence). With V trimmed by 5 bases and J by 6 bases, 9 bases remained unmatched. For the CDR3, the DNA is TGTGCCTGGCAAATCGGGACAGGTTCTCAGCCCCAGCATTTT. Its translation is CAWQIGTGSQPQHF.

The chain couples TRBV18 to TRBJ1-5; no firm D call. The germline gives CDR1 KGHSH, CDR2 LQKENI. The CDR3 extends over 15 amino acids. The V end was cut by 3 bases, the J end by 0 bases, with 9 bases between. In DNA form, the CDR3 reads TGTGCCAGCTCACCTCAGTCTTATAGCAATCAGCCCCAGCATTTT. It encodes CASSPQSYSNQPQHF.

J is TRBJ1-2 and V is TRBV7-9; perhaps TRBD1 as D (6 bases). CDR1 is SEHNR, CDR2 FQNEAQ, per germline (reference sequence). V was pared by 5 bases and J by 2 bases, with 24 bases between. This CDR3 has 18 residues. The CDR3 here is CASSPIGGGVRGNYGYTF. The CDR3 DNA reads TGTGCCAGCAGCCCGATAGGCGGGGGCGTAAGGGGGAACTATGGCTACACCTTC.

The rearrangement uses TRBV2 and TRBJ1-5; 10 nucleotides agree with TRBD1. The CDR3 loop spans 15 amino acids. V lost 4 bases to trimming and J lost 7 bases; unmatched junction nucleotides: 7. Looked up from germline, CDR1 is SNHLY and CDR2 is FYNNEI. The CDR3 DNA follows: TGTGCCAGCAGTGGACAGGGGGCGAGAGACCAGCCCCAGCATTTT. It is translated as CASSGQGARDQPQHF.